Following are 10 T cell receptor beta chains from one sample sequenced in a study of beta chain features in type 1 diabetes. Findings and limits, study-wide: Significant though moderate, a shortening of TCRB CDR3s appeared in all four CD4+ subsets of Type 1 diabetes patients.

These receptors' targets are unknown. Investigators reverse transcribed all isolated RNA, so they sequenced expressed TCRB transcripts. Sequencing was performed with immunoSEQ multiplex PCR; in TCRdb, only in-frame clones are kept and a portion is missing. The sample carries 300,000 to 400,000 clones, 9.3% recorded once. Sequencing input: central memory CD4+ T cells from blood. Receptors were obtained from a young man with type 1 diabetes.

Written as DNA, the CDR3 is TGTGCCAGCAGCCAAGAGGTTGCCAGGGGATCGGACAATGAGCAGTTCTTC. It encodes CASSQEVARGSDNEQFF. The rearrangement links TRBV14 to TRBJ2-1, with D maybe TRBD1 (6 bases). This CDR3 has 17 residues. Trimming took off 0 bases at V and 5 bases at J, with 17 bases between the two ends. CDR1 is SGHDN and CDR2 is FVKESK in the germline V gene.

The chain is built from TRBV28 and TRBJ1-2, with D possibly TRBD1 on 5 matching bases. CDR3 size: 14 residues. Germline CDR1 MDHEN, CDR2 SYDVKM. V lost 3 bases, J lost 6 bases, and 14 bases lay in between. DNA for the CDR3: TGTGCCAGCAGTTTGGGGACGGGCGGGGATGGCTACACCTTC. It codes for CASSLGTGGDGYTF.

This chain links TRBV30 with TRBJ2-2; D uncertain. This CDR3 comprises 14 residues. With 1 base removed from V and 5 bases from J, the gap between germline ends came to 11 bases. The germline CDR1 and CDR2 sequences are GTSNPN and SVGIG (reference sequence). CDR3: CAWSGGLETGELFF. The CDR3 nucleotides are TGTGCCTGGAGTGGTGGGCTTGAAACCGGGGAGCTGTTTTTT.

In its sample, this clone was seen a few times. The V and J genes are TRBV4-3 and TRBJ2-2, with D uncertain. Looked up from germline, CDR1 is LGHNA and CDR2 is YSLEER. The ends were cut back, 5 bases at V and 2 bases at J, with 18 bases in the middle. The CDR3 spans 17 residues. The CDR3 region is CASSGTRSSDNTGELFF. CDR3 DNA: TGCGCCAGCAGCGGTACGAGGAGCTCCGATAACACCGGGGAGCTGTTTTTT.

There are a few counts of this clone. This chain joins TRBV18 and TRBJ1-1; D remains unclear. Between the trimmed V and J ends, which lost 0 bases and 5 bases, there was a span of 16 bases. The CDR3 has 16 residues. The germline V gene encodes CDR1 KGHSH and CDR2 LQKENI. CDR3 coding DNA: TGTGCCAGCTCACCACCGAATTCTGGGAAGAGGACTGAAGCTTTCTTT. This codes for CASSPPNSGKRTEAFF.

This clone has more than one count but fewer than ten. The DNA for the CDR3 is TGTGCCAGCAGTTTCCCAGGGCCCCAGCATTTT. It encodes CASSFPGPQHF. The chain recombines TRBV6-1 with TRBJ1-5, with D uncertain. Germline loops: CDR1 MNHNS, CDR2 SASEGT. V lost 5 bases and J 9 bases, leaving 8 bases between the germline ends. This CDR3 has 11 amino acids.

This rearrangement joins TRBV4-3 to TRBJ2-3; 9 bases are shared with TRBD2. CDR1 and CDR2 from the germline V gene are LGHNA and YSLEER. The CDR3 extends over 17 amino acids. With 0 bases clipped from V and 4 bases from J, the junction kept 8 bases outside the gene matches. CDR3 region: CASSQEPASGGPDTQYF. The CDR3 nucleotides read TGCGCCAGCAGCCAAGAGCCGGCCAGCGGGGGGCCAGATACGCAGTATTTT.

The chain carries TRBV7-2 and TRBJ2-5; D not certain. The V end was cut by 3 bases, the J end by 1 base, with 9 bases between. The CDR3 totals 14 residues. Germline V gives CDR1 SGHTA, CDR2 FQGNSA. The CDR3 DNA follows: TGTGCCAGCAGCTTGAGACAAGTCCAAGAGACCCAGTACTTC. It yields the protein CASSLRQVQETQYF.

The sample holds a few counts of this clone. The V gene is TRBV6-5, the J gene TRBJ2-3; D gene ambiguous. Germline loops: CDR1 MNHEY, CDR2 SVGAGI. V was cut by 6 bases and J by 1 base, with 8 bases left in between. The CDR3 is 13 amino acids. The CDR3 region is CASSAIGTDTQYF. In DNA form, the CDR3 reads TGTGCCAGCAGCGCCATAGGCACAGATACGCAGTATTTT.

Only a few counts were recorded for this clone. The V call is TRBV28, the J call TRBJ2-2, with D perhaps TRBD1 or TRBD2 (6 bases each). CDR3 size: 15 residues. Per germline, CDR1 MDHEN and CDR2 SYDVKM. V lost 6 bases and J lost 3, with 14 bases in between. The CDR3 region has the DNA TGTGCCAGCAGCTTAGGAGGGGGTTACACCGGGGAGCTGTTTTTT. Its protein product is CASSLGGGYTGELFF.